Presented here are 5 T cell receptor beta chains from one specimen sequenced in a study of human T cells and chemical hapten exposure. TCRdb called the RACE reads again in MiXCR, with one record for every CDR3 protein. Of 100,000 to 150,000 distinct CDR3 sequences detected, around 8.3% appear once; the ten largest clones hold 1.5% to 2%. Documented time point: healthy volunteer bleed at 2 weeks. Unfractionated whole blood yielded the extracted total RNA. The sample consisted of whole blood. Receptor source: a male donor in good health. Some clones in this sample may be carry-over from other donors' samples.

The V call is TRBV6-2 or TRBV6-3, the J call TRBJ2-5, with D possibly matching TRBD1 (6 bases). The V gene's germline CDR1 is MNHEY and CDR2 SVGEGT. CDR3 length equals 19 residues. V was cut by 5 bases and J by 5 bases, with 30 bases left in between. CDR3 coding DNA: TGTGCCAGCAGTCCCGACTGGCTGGGGCTTAGGGACAAGGAGGAGACCCAGTACTTC. Translated, it gives CASSPDWLGLRDKEETQYF.

V usage is TRBV20-1 and J usage is TRBJ2-3; D is ambiguous. The CDR3 has 15 residues. Germline V gene sequence: CDR1 DFQATT, CDR2 SNEGSKA (reference sequence). V was cut by 3 bases and J by 0 bases, with 13 bases left in between. CDR3 DNA: TGCAGTGCTAGGAGGCTACGAAGTAGCACAGATACGCAGTATTTT. Encoded protein: CSARRLRSSTDTQYF.

The sample holds a few counts of this clonotype. CDR3 in DNA: TGTGCCAGCAGCTTCGGGGTGGCTAACTATGGCTACACCTTC. Translated: CASSFGVANYGYTF. V is TRBV7-2 and J is TRBJ1-2; no reliable D call. V lost 3 bases to trimming and J lost 0 bases, with 8 bases between them. The germline V gene has CDR1 SGHTA and CDR2 FQGNSA. The CDR3 is 14 amino acids.

The chain uses TRBV2 and TRBJ2-7; D may be TRBD2 (6 bases). There are 14 residues in the CDR3. CDR1 is SNHLY and CDR2 is FYNNEI in the germline V gene. Trimming took off 3 bases at V and 2 bases at J, with 11 bases between the two ends. In nucleotides, the CDR3 is TGTGCCAGCAGTGATGACGGGGGTCCCTACGAGCAGTACTTC. It is translated as CASSDDGGPYEQYF. Variable domain in full (rest from reference TRBV2 and TRBJ2-7): EPEVTQTPSHQVTQMGQEVILRCVPISNHLYFYWYRQILGQKVEFLVSFYNNEISEKSEIFDDQFSVERPDGSNFTLKIRSTKLEDSAMYFCASSDDGGPYEQYFGPGTRLTVT.

This sequence joins TRBV29-1 and TRBJ2-7; no firm D call. The germline CDR1 and CDR2 sequences are SQVTM and ANQGSEA. The ends were cut back, 0 bases at V and 1 base at J, with 7 bases in the middle. The CDR3 has 13 residues. The CDR3 spells CSVEDAQSYEQYF. The CDR3, as DNA: TGCAGCGTTGAAGATGCTCAGTCCTACGAGCAGTACTTC.